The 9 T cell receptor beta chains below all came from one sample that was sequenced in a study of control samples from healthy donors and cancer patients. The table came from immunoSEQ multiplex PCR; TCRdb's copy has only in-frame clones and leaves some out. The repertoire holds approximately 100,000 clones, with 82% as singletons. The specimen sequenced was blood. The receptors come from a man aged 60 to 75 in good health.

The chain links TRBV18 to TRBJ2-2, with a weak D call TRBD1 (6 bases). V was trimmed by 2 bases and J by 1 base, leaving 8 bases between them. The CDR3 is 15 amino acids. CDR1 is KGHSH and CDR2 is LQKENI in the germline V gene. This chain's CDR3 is CASSPGTQNTGELFF. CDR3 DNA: TGTGCCAGCTCACCAGGGACACAGAACACCGGGGAGCTGTTTTTT.

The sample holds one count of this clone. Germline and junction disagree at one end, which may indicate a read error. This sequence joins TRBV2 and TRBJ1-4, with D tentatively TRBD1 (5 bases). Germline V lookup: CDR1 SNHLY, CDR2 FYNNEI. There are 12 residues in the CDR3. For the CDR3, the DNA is TGTGCCAGCAGTGAAGCTCCAGGGTTTGGAGCTTTT. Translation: CASSEAPGFGAF.

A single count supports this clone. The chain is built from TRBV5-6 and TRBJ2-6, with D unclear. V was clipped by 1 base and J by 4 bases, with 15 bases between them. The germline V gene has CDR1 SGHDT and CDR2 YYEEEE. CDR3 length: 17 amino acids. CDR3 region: CASSLWAETGGANVLTF. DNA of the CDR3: TGTGCCAGCAGCTTGTGGGCAGAAACTGGCGGGGCCAACGTCCTGACTTTC.

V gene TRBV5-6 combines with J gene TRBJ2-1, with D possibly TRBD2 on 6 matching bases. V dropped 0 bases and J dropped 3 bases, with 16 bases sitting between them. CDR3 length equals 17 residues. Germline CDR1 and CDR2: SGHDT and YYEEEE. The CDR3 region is CASSLAYWTTFYNEQFF. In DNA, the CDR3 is TGTGCCAGCAGCTTGGCCTATTGGACTACTTTCTACAATGAGCAGTTCTTC.

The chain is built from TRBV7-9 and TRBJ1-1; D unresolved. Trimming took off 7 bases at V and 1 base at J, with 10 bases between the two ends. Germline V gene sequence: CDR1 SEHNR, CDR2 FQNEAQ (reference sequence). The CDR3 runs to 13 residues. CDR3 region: CASMPGRNTEAFF. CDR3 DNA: TGTGCCAGCATGCCGGGGAGGAACACTGAAGCTTTCTTT.

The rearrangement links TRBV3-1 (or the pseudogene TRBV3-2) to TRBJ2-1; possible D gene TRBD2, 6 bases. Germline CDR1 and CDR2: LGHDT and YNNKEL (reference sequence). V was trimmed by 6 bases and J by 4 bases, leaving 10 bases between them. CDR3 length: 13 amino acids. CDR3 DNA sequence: TGTGCCAGCAGTCTGGACTATTACAATGAGCAGTTCTTC. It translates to CASSLDYYNEQFF.

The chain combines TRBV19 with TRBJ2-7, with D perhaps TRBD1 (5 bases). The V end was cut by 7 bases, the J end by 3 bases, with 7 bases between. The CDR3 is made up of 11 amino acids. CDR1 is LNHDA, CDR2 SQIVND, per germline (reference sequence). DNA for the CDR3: TGTGCCAGTAAAGGGGTCTACGAGCAGTACTTC. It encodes CASKGVYEQYF.

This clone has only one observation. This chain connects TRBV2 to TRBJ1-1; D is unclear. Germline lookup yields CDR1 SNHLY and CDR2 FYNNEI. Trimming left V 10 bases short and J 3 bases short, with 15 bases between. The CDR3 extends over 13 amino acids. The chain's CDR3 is CAITVPDDTEAFF. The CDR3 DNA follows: TGTGCCATCACCGTTCCGGACGACACTGAAGCTTTCTTT. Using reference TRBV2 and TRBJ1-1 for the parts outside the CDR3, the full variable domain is EPEVTQTPSHQVTQMGQEVILRCVPISNHLYFYWYRQILGQKVEFLVSFYNNEISEKSEIFDDQFSVERPDGSNFTLKIRSTKLEDSAMYFCAITVPDDTEAFFGQGTRLTVV.

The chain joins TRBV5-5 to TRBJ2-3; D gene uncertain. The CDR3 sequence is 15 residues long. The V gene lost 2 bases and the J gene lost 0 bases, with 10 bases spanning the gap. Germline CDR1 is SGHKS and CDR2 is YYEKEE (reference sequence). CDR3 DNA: TGTGCCAGCAGCTTTTACTGGCGGAGCACAGATACGCAGTATTTT. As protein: CASSFYWRSTDTQYF.